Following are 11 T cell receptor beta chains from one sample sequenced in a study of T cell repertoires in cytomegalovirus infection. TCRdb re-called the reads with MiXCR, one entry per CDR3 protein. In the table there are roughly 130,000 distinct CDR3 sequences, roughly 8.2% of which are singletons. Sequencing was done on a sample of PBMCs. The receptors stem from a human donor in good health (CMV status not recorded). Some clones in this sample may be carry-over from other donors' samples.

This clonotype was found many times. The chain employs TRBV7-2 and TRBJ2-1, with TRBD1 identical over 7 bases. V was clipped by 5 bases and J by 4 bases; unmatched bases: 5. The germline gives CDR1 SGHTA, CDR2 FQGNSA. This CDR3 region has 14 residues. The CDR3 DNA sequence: TGTGCCAGCAGCCCTGGGACAGCTTACAATGAGCAGTTCTTC. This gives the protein CASSPGTAYNEQFF. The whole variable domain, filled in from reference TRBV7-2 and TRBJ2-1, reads GAGVSQSPSNKVTEKGKDVELRCDPISGHTALYWYRQSLGQGLEFLIYFQGNSAPDKSGLPSDRFSAERTGGSVSTLTIQRTQQEDSAVYLCASSPGTAYNEQFFGPGTRLTVL.

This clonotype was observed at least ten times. CDR3: CASSYSVGVGTEAFF. CDR3 bases: TGTGCCAGCAGTTACTCGGTGGGGGTTGGCACTGAAGCTTTCTTT. The chain couples TRBV6-5 to TRBJ1-1; D may be TRBD1 (5 bases). The CDR3 has 15 amino acids. The germline gives CDR1 MNHEY, CDR2 SVGAGI. The germline V and J ends were trimmed by 0 bases and 4 bases, with 12 bases remaining between them.

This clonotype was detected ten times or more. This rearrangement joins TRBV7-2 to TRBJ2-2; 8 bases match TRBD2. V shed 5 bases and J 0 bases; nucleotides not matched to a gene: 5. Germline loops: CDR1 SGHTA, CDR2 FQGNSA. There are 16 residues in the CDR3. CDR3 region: CASSQRTSPNTGELFF. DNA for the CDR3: TGTGCCAGCAGCCAAAGGACTAGCCCGAACACCGGGGAGCTGTTTTTT.

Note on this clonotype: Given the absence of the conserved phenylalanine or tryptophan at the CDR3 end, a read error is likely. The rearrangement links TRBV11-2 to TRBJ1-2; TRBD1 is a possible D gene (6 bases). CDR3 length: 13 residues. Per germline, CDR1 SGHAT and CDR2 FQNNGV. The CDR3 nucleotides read TGTGCCAGCAGTTTAGGAGGGGGATATGGCTACACCTTA. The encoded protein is CASSLGGGYGYTL.

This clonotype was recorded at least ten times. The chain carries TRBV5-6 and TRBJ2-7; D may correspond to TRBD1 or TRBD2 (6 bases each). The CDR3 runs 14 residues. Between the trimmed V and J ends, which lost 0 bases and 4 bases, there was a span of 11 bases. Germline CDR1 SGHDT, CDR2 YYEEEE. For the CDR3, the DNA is TGTGCCAGCAGCTTGGGCGGGACACCTTACGAGCAGTACTTC. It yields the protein CASSLGGTPYEQYF.

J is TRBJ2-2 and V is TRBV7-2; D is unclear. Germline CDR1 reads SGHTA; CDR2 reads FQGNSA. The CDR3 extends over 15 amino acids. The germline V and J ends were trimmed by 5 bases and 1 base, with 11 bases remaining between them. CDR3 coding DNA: TGTGCCAGCAGCCGACCGCTACTGAACACCGGGGAGCTGTTTTTT. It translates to CASSRPLLNTGELFF.

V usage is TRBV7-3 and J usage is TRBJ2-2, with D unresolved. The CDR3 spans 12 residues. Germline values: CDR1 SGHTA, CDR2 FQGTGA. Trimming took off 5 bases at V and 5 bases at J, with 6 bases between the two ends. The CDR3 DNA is TGTGCCAGCAGCCCGCGTACCGGGGAGCTGTTTTTT. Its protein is CASSPRTGELFF. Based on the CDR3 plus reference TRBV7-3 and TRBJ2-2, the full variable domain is GAGVSQTPSNKVTEKGKYVELRCDPISGHTALYWYRQSLGQGPEFLIYFQGTGAADDSGLPNDRFFAVRPEGSVSTLKIQRTERGDSAVYLCASSPRTGELFFGEGSRLTVL.

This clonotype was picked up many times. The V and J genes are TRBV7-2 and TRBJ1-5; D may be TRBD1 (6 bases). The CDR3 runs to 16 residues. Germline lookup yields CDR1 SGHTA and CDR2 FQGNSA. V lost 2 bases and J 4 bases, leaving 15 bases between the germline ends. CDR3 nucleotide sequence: TGTGCCAGCAGCTTATCATCTTCCAGGGGTAATCAGCCCCAGCATTTT. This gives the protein CASSLSSSRGNQPQHF.

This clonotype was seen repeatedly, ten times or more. The CDR3 DNA reads as TGTGCCAGCAGTCCCTACCTAGCGGGTTACGAGCAGTACGTC. Residues: CASSPYLAGYEQYV. V usage is TRBV6-2 or TRBV6-3 and J usage is TRBJ2-7; the match to TRBD2 covers 8 bases. Germline V gene sequence: CDR1 MNHEY, CDR2 SVGEGT. The CDR3 is 14 amino acids. The ends lost 5 bases at V and 4 bases at J; junction bases unmatched: 7.

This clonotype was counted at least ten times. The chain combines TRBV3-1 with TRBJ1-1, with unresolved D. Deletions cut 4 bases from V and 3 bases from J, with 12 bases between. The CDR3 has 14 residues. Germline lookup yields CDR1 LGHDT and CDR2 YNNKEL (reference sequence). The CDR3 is CASSPTGLDTEAFF. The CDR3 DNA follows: TGTGCCAGCAGCCCCACGGGGTTGGACACTGAAGCTTTCTTT.

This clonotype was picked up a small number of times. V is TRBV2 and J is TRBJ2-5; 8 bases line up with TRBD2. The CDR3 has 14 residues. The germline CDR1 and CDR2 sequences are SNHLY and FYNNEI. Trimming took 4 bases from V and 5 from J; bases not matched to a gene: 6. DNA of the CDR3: TGTGCCAGCAGTGCCCAGCGGGGGCTTGAGACCCAGTACTTC. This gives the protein CASSAQRGLETQYF.